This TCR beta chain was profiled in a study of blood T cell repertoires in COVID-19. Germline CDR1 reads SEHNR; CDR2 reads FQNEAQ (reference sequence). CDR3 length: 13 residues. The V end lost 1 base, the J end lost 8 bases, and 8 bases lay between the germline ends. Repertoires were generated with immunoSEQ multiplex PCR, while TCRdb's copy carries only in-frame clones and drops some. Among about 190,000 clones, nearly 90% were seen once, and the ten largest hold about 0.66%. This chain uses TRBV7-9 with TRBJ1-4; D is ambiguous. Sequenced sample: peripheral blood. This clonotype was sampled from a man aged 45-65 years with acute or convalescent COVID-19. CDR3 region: CASSLGSGEKLFF. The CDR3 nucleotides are TGTGCCAGCAGCTTAGGGTCAGGCGAAAAACTGTTTTTT.